Listed here are 14 T cell receptor beta chains from one sample, sequenced in a study of spatial heterogeneity in lung cancer. Time point reported: sample taken at primary tumor resection. Study-wide results and limits: Expanded alpha and beta TCR counts within tumors tracked tumor mutation counts.

Their antigens are not known. TCRdb re-analysed the 5' RACE reads in MiXCR, keeping a single row per CDR3 protein. The repertoire has around 9,900 distinct CDR3 sequences, less than 7.5% of them found once; the top ten carry 6% to 8%. This specimen was lung tumor tissue, taken at surgery. The receptors originated from a female donor with early-stage non-small cell lung cancer.

This chain joins TRBV7-8 and TRBJ2-5, with 9 bases that match TRBD1. This CDR3 comprises 14 residues. Per the germline V gene, CDR1 is SGHVS and CDR2 is FQNEAQ. V was pared by 5 bases and J by 5 bases, with 6 bases of the junction left unmatched. DNA for the CDR3: TGTGCCAGCAGCACGGGACAGGGTACGGAGACCCAGTACTTC. This codes for CASSTGQGTETQYF.

By sample fraction, this clonotype is large. The V gene is TRBV14, the J gene TRBJ2-3, with TRBD1 as a possible D gene (6 bases). CDR1 is SGHDN, CDR2 FVKESK, per germline. V lost 5 bases to trimming and J lost 0 bases, with 12 bases between them. The CDR3 is 15 residues long. The CDR3: CASSFGTPSTDTQYF. As DNA, the CDR3 is TGTGCCAGCAGCTTTGGGACACCGAGCACAGATACGCAGTATTTT.

A few counts support this clonotype. V usage is TRBV7-9 and J usage is TRBJ1-1, with unresolved D. CDR1 and CDR2 (germline): SEHNR, FQNEAQ (reference sequence). Trimming removed 0 bases at V and 11 bases at J, with 16 bases between. The CDR3 runs 14 residues. The CDR3 DNA reads as TGTGCCAGCAGCTTAGCCCTGGAGGTCGGCTCCGCTTTCTTT. Protein: CASSLALEVGSAFF.

This clonotype was counted between two and nine times. The chain links TRBV28 to TRBJ2-1; 9 positions agree with TRBD1. This CDR3 spans 20 amino acids. J lost 0 bases, V lost 5 bases, and 17 bases had no gene match. In germline, CDR1 is MDHEN, CDR2 SYDVKM. CDR3: CASSPIGTGTSLISYNEQFF. For the CDR3, the DNA is TGTGCCAGCAGTCCGATCGGGACAGGGACTTCCCTCATCTCCTACAATGAGCAGTTCTTC.

The rearrangement joins TRBV7-7 to TRBJ2-7; no firm D call. The CDR3 is made up of 12 amino acids. V was pared by 4 bases and J by 6 bases, with 10 bases between. Germline assignment: CDR1 SSHAT and CDR2 FNYEAQ (reference sequence). Here the CDR3 reads CASSSNECEQYF. CDR3 DNA sequence: TGTGCCAGCAGCTCAAATGAGTGCGAGCAGTACTTC.

This clonotype was seen at least ten times. This sequence joins TRBV5-6 and TRBJ2-7; D may be TRBD1 (5 bases). CDR1 SGHDT and CDR2 YYEEEE come from the germline V gene. This CDR3 is 14 amino acids long. The V and J ends lost 3 bases and 3 bases respectively, with 13 bases between them. CDR3: CASSYSSRDYEQYF. Here the CDR3 DNA reads TGTGCCAGCAGCTATTCCTCCAGGGACTACGAGCAGTACTTC.

This clonotype was picked up many times. J is TRBJ1-1 and V is TRBV16; D not resolved. CDR3 size: 13 residues. Germline values: CDR1 KGHSY, CDR2 FQNENV. V lost 2 bases, J lost 4 bases, and 8 bases lay in between. CDR3 sequence (DNA): TGTGCCAGCAGCCAAGCCTGGCGCACTGAAGCTTTCTTT. Residues: CASSQAWRTEAFF.

This clonotype was seen more than once but under ten times. The chain joins TRBV5-1 to TRBJ2-1; weak D call: TRBD1 (6 bases). Trimming pared 2 bases from V and 0 bases from J, leaving 15 bases between. Germline V gives CDR1 SGHRS, CDR2 YFSETQ. The CDR3 loop spans 17 amino acids. For the CDR3, the DNA is TGCGCCAGCAGCTTTTCTACCGACAGGAGCTCCTACAATGAGCAGTTCTTC. Its protein product is CASSFSTDRSSYNEQFF.

The rearrangement joins TRBV20-1 to TRBJ1-1; 8 bases line up with TRBD1. Germline CDR1 is DFQATT and CDR2 is SNEGSKA (reference sequence). This CDR3 comprises 14 residues. The V and J ends lost 5 bases and 4 bases, in that order; junction bases with no gene match: 9. CDR3 amino acids: CSAQGAGEFTEAFF. In nucleotides, the CDR3 is TGCAGTGCTCAGGGGGCGGGGGAATTCACTGAAGCTTTCTTT.

This clonotype has at least ten counts. The J gene is TRBJ2-2, the V gene TRBV4-1; D not certain. V was shortened by 1 base and J by 6 bases, with 18 bases between the two germline ends. The V gene's germline CDR1 is MGHRA and CDR2 YSYEKL. CDR3 length equals 17 residues. CDR3 residues: CASSQVVVVVDSGELFF. In DNA, the CDR3 is TGCGCCAGCAGCCAAGTCGTGGTGGTGGTCGATTCCGGGGAGCTGTTTTTT.

This clonotype is judged medium-sized. The chain is built from TRBV2 and TRBJ2-1; 8 bases align to TRBD2. The V segment lost 3 bases and the J segment 0 bases; nucleotides outside the gene matches: 7. Looked up from germline, CDR1 is SNHLY and CDR2 is FYNNEI. This CDR3 has 17 amino acids. Here the CDR3 reads CASSEPSGSSSYNEQFF. The CDR3 nucleotides are TGTGCCAGCAGTGAGCCTAGCGGGTCTAGCTCCTACAATGAGCAGTTCTTC.

This clonotype has ten or more counts. This chain connects TRBV28 to TRBJ2-1; 10 bases fit TRBD2. Germline lookup yields CDR1 MDHEN and CDR2 SYDVKM. J was trimmed by 3 bases and V by 6 bases; bases with no gene match: 8. The CDR3 consists of 16 residues. The DNA for the CDR3 is TGTGCCAGCAGGTCTAGCGGGAGCCCTCTCTACAATGAGCAGTTCTTC. Encoded protein: CASRSSGSPLYNEQFF.

This clonotype was counted a few times. The chain couples TRBV6-5 to TRBJ2-1, with D possibly being TRBD1 (6 bases). V shed 2 bases and J shed 5 bases, with 10 bases lying between them. This CDR3 contains 14 residues. Germline V gene lookup returns CDR1 MNHEY and CDR2 SVGAGI. The CDR3: CASSYGGSHNEQFF. The CDR3 DNA is TGTGCCAGCAGTTACGGGGGCAGCCACAATGAGCAGTTCTTC.

By its share, this clonotype is large. The J gene is TRBJ2-6, the V gene TRBV5-1, with D unresolved. V lost 0 bases, J lost 0 bases, and 13 bases lay in between. Germline V gene lookup returns CDR1 SGHRS and CDR2 YFSETQ. CDR3 length: 18 amino acids. The CDR3, as DNA: TGCGCCAGCAGCTTGGATACGTTATCCTCCTCTGGGGCCAACGTCCTGACTTTC. Translated, it gives CASSLDTLSSSGANVLTF. Supplemented by reference TRBV5-1 and TRBJ2-6, the full variable domain reads KAGVTQTPRYLIKTRGQQVTLSCSPISGHRSVSWYQQTPGQGLQFLFEYFSETQRNKGNFPGRFSGRQFSNSRSEMNVSTLELGDSALYLCASSLDTLSSSGANVLTFGAGSRLTVL.